The rows below give T cell receptor beta chains drawn from one sample of a study of shared clonotypes between healthy human individuals. Only in-frame clones appear in the TCRdb table, and some are missing; sequencing was by immunoSEQ multiplex PCR. This table has a few million clones, roughly nine tenths appearing once. Sequenced input: naive CD4+ T cells sorted from blood. The receptors derive from a man younger than 35 in good health. Both conserved end residues are part of each CDR3. The order of the fields is D gene, J gene, V gene, clone size, CDR3 protein, CDR3 DNA. A D gene is named only where the DNA matches it firmly. A row's size may be missing; if present it is once, few, many or a size class.

- | TRBJ2-7 | TRBV7-9 | - | CASSRDGPYEQYF | TGTGCCAGCAGCCGGGACGGTCCCTACGAGCAGTACTTC
TRBD1 | TRBJ2-7 | TRBV2 | - | CASSPEGAGEQYF | TGTGCCAGCAGCCCCGAGGGGGCCGGCGAGCAGTACTTC
TRBD1 | TRBJ2-2 | TRBV4-1 | - | CASSQDGMDRSSAPAGELFF | TGCGCCAGCAGCCAAGATGGGATGGACAGGTCTAGTGCCCCCGCCGGGGAGCTGTTTTTT
- | TRBJ1-6 | TRBV12-5 | - | CASAGTGYNSPLHF | TGTGCTAGTGCAGGGACTGGCTATAATTCACCCCTCCACTTT
TRBD2 | TRBJ2-3 | TRBV19 | - | CASSMTSGRRDTQYF | TGTGCCAGTAGTATGACTAGCGGGAGAAGGGATACGCAGTATTTT
- | TRBJ2-3 | TRBV9 | - | CASSAGGTDTQYF | TGTGCCAGCAGCGCCGGAGGAACAGATACGCAGTATTTT
- | TRBJ2-7 | TRBV18 | - | CASSPPAGQYEQYF | TGTGCCAGCTCACCTCCGGCGGGGCAGTACGAGCAGTACTTC
TRBD1 | TRBJ1-4 | TRBV5-1 | - | CASSLTGATNEKLFF | TGCGCCAGCAGCCTGACAGGGGCCACTAATGAAAAACTGTTTTTT
TRBD1 | TRBJ2-3 | TRBV6-6 | - | CASSYGTGSGTDTQYF | TGTGCCAGCAGTTACGGGACAGGGTCAGGCACAGATACGCAGTATTTT
TRBD2 | TRBJ2-1 | TRBV2 | - | CASVGAGGYNEQFF | TGTGCCAGTGTGGGGGCGGGAGGTTACAATGAGCAGTTCTTC
- | TRBJ2-3 | TRBV5-1 | once | CASSSGERPDTQYF | TGCGCCAGCAGCTCTGGGGAGAGGCCAGATACGCAGTATTTT
TRBD1 | TRBJ1-2 | TRBV5-6 | - | CASSSATGGYGYTF | TGTGCCAGCAGCTCAGCGACAGGGGGATATGGCTACACCTTC
TRBD2 | TRBJ2-7 | TRBV5-6 | - | CASTTGTSGYYEQYF | TGTGCCAGCACCACGGGGACTAGCGGTTACTACGAGCAGTACTTC
- | TRBJ2-3 | TRBV7-9 | - | CASSHSGSTDTQYF | TGTGCCAGCAGTCATTCAGGGTCCACAGATACGCAGTATTTT
- | TRBJ1-1 | TRBV9 | - | CASSVDRLSEAFF | TGTGCCAGCAGCGTAGATCGACTGTCAGAAGCTTTCTTT
- | TRBJ2-1 | TRBV11-3 | - | CASSLDMARNEQFF | TGTGCCAGCAGCTTAGATATGGCGCGCAATGAGCAGTTCTTC
- | TRBJ1-2 | TRBV19 | - | CASSPRTAANYGYTF | TGTGCCAGTAGTCCCCGGACGGCAGCTAACTATGGCTACACCTTC
- | TRBJ1-3 | TRBV5-6 | - | CASSLGQLSGNTIYF | TGTGCCAGCAGCTTGGGCCAACTCTCTGGAAACACCATATATTTT